A single T cell receptor (beta chain) is shown here with its context. The record originates from a study of blood T cell repertoires in COVID-19. Study-wide background: Researchers got acute and convalescent COVID-19 samples from the United States, Italy and Spain. Sources were T cells, B-cell-depleted T cells, or PBMCs; the material itself was cDNA or gDNA.

The assay was immunoSEQ multiplex PCR, and TCRdb's table has in-frame clones only and misses some. The sample includes 95,000 to 110,000 clones, 87% seen only once; the top ten take around 6.2%. Germline V gives CDR1 SGHAT, CDR2 FQNNGV. The CDR3 is made up of 15 amino acids. V shed 5 bases, J shed 5 bases, and the junction held 8 bases outside the gene matches. The J gene is TRBJ2-5, the V gene TRBV11-2; TRBD1 matches at 10 bases. Sequencing was done on a sample of peripheral blood. This TCR was sampled from a human donor in a cohort sampled during active COVID-19. The CDR3: CASSHDRGRGETQYF. The CDR3 DNA sequence: TGTGCCAGCAGCCATGACAGGGGGCGCGGGGAGACCCAGTACTTC.